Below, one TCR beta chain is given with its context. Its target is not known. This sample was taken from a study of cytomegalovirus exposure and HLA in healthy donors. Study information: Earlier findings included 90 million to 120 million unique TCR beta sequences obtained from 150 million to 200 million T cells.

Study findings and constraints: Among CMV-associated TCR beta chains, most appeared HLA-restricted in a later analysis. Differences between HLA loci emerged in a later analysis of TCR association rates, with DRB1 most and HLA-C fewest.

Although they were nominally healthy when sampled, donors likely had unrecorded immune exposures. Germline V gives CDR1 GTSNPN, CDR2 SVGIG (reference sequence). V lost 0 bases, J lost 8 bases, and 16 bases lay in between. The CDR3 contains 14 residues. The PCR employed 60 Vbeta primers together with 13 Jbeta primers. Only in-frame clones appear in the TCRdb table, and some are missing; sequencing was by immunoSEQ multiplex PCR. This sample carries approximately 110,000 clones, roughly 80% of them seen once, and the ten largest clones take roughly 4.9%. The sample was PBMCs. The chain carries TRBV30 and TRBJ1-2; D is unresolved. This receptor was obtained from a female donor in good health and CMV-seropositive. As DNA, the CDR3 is TGTGCCTGGAGTGTACTGGAGGGCTTGGGCGGCTACACCTTC. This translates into CAWSVLEGLGGYTF.